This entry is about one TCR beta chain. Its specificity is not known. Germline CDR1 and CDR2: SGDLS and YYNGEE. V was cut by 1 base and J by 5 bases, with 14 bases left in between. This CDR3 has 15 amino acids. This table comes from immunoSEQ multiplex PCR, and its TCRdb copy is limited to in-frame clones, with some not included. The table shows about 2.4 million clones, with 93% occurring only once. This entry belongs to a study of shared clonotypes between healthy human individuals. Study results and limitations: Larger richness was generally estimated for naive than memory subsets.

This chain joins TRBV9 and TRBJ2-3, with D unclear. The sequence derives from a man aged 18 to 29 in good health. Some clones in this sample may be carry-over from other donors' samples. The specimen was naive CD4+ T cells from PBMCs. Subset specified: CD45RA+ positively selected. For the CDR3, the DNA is TGTGCCAGCAGCGTAACCCCGGTGGCGCAAGATACGCAGTATTTT. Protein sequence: CASSVTPVAQDTQYF.